These 3 T cell receptor beta chains originate from one sample sequenced in a study of neoadjuvant nivolumab and ipilimumab in lung cancer. Using immunoSEQ multiplex PCR, the repertoire was profiled, and TCRdb retains in-frame clones only, with some absent. Of 40,000 to 60,000 clones listed, 75% to 90% are singletons. The material was blood, obtained before neoadjuvant nivolumab, alone or with ipilimumab. The source of these receptors is an adult with non-small cell lung cancer. Some clones in this sample may be carry-over from other donors' samples.

The V gene is TRBV6-5, the J gene TRBJ2-7; TRBD2 matches at 7 bases. The CDR3 covers 15 residues. Germline CDR1 is MNHEY and CDR2 is SVGAGI. With V trimmed by 5 bases and J by 5 bases, 12 bases remained unmatched. CDR3 sequence: CASSAMPGGSDEQYF. The CDR3 bases are TGTGCCAGCAGTGCTATGCCCGGGGGGAGCGACGAGCAGTACTTC.

The rearrangement joins TRBV5-1 to TRBJ2-3; D is possibly TRBD1 or TRBD2 (5 bases each). Germline V gives CDR1 SGHRS, CDR2 YFSETQ. The CDR3 is made up of 14 amino acids. Trimming pared 7 bases from V and 4 bases from J, leaving 16 bases between. CDR3 region: CASQEQGASDTQYF. Written as DNA, the CDR3 is TGCGCCAGCCAAGAGCAGGGAGCATCAGATACGCAGTATTTT.

The J gene is TRBJ1-5, the V gene TRBV4-3; D perhaps matches TRBD1 (5 bases). Germline CDR1 is LGHNA and CDR2 is YSLEER. V gave up 3 bases and J gave up 1 base, with 7 bases separating them. This CDR3 is 14 amino acids long. The CDR3 is CASSQGESNQPQHF. CDR3 sequence (DNA): TGCGCCAGCAGCCAGGGGGAGAGCAATCAGCCCCAGCATTTT.